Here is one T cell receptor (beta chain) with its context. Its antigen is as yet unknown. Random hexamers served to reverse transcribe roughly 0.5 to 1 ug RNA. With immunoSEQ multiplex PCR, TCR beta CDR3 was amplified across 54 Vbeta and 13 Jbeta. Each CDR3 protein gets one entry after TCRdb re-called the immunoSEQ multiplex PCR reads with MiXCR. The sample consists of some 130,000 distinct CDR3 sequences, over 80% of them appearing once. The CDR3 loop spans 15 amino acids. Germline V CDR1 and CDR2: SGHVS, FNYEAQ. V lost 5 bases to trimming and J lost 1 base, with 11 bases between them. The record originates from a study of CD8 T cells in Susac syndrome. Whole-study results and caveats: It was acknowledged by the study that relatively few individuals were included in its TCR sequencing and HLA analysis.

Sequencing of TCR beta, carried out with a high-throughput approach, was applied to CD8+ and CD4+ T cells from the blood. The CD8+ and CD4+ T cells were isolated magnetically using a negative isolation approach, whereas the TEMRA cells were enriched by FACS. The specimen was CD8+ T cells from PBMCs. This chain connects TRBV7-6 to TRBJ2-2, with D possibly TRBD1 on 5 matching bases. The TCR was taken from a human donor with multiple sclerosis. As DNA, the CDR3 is TGTGCCAGCAGCCCAGCAGGGTGGAACACCGGGGAGCTGTTTTTT. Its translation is CASSPAGWNTGELFF.